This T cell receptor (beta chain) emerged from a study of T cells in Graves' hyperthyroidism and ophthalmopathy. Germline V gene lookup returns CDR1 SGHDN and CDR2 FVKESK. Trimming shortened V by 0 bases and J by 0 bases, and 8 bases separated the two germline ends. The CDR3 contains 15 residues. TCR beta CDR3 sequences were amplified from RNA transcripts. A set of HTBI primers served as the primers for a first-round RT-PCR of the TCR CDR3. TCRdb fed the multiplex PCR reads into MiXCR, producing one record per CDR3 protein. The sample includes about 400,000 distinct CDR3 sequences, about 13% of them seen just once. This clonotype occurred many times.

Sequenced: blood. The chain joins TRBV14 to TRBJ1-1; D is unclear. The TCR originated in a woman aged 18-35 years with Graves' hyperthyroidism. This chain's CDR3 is CASSQDGLMNTEAFF. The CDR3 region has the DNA TGTGCCAGCAGCCAAGATGGACTCATGAACACTGAAGCTTTCTTT.